One and the same sample provided the 19 T cell receptor beta chains below, sequenced in a study of CD4+ T cells in melanoma. Using immunoSEQ multiplex PCR, the repertoire was profiled, and TCRdb retains in-frame clones only, with some absent. The sample contains approximately 6,200 clones, approximately 68% of which appear only once. The sequenced sample was cells from a culture (not recorded whether cultured in vitro). All receptors derive from a human donor with melanoma.

The genes are TRBV19 and TRBJ2-3, with a weak D call TRBD1 (6 bases). This CDR3 has 13 amino acids. Germline CDR1 LNHDA, CDR2 SQIVND (reference sequence). Trimming pared 6 bases from V and 0 bases from J, leaving 7 bases between. CDR3 sequence reads: CASRGASTDTQYF. The DNA for the CDR3 is TGTGCCAGTAGGGGGGCCAGCACAGATACGCAGTATTTT.

J is TRBJ2-7 and V is TRBV25-1; no clear D. V lost 6 bases to trimming and J lost 0 bases, with 12 bases between them. The CDR3 runs 14 residues. The germline V gene encodes CDR1 MGHDK and CDR2 SYGVNS. CDR3 in DNA: TGTGCCAGCAGCCGCGATGGGGACTCCTACGAGCAGTACTTC. Its translation is CASSRDGDSYEQYF.

This clone has only one observation. The rearrangement uses TRBV6-2 or TRBV6-3 and TRBJ2-2; 7 bases match TRBD2. Germline-derived CDR1 and CDR2 are MNHEY and SVGEGT. CDR3 size: 16 residues. V lost 3 bases and J lost 6; bases outside the gene matches: 10. CDR3 residues: CASSYGRGSNSGELFF. The CDR3 nucleotides are TGTGCCAGCAGTTATGGGCGGGGGAGCAACTCCGGGGAGCTGTTTTTT.

This clone occurred once. The J gene is TRBJ2-5, the V gene TRBV29-1, with TRBD1 matching over 12 bases. Germline V gene data show CDR1 as SQVTM and CDR2 as ANQGSEA. The CDR3 has 13 residues. J gave up 7 bases and V 7 bases, and 7 bases lay outside the gene matches. CDR3 in DNA: TGCAGCGGGAGGGACAGGGGGCCTGCGACCCAGTACTTC. Encoded protein: CSGRDRGPATQYF.

This clone is labeled medium-sized. The genes are TRBV27 and TRBJ2-7; D is perhaps TRBD1 (6 bases). Trimming pared 3 bases from V and 6 bases from J, leaving 9 bases between. Germline CDR1 is MNHEY and CDR2 is SMNVEV (reference sequence). This CDR3 is built from 12 residues. DNA for the CDR3: TGTGCCAGCAGTTTTACAGGGTCCGAGCAGTACTTC. This translates into CASSFTGSEQYF.

V gene TRBV4-1 combines with J gene TRBJ2-7, with D unclear. The germline CDR1 and CDR2 sequences are MGHRA and YSYEKL. The V end was cut by 0 bases, the J end by 3 bases, with 6 bases between. This CDR3 comprises 13 residues. The CDR3 loop is CASSQETYYEQYF. CDR3 nucleotides: TGCGCCAGCAGCCAAGAGACATACTACGAGCAGTACTTC.

The chain couples TRBV3-1 (or the pseudogene TRBV3-2) to TRBJ2-7; D is undetermined. Deletions cut 3 bases from V and 6 bases from J, with 9 bases between. Germline V gives CDR1 LGHDT, CDR2 YNNKEL (reference sequence). The CDR3 has 12 residues. This CDR3 is CASSHSGREQYF. The CDR3 bases are TGTGCCAGCAGCCACTCCGGGCGCGAGCAGTACTTC.

The V and J genes are TRBV29-1 and TRBJ1-2; D gene ambiguous. CDR3 size: 11 residues. V shed 4 bases and J shed 8 bases, with 11 bases lying between them. Germline V gives CDR1 SQVTM, CDR2 ANQGSEA. CDR3 coding DNA: TGCAGCGTTGGGGATCCGGAGGGCTACACCTTC. Protein: CSVGDPEGYTF.

The chain carries TRBV19 and TRBJ1-5; D gene ambiguous. The CDR3 length is 13 residues. V was shortened by 3 bases and J by 6 bases, with 9 bases between the two germline ends. The germline CDR1 and CDR2 sequences are LNHDA and SQIVND (reference sequence). The CDR3 DNA sequence: TGTGCCAGTAGTATTCTGTCGGGTCAGCCCCAGCATTTT. Its translation: CASSILSGQPQHF.

This clone was counted between two and nine times. The gene calls are TRBV5-5 and TRBJ2-2; D is uncertain. Germline V gives CDR1 SGHKS, CDR2 YYEKEE (reference sequence). The CDR3 is 14 amino acids. The V end was cut by 5 bases, the J end by 0 bases, with 8 bases between. Here the CDR3 reads CASSPQTNTGELFF. CDR3 bases: TGTGCCAGCAGTCCACAGACGAACACCGGGGAGCTGTTTTTT.

The chain combines TRBV3-1 (or the pseudogene TRBV3-2) with TRBJ1-6; D might be TRBD1 (6 bases). V was cut by 4 bases and J by 6 bases, with 13 bases left in between. Germline assignment: CDR1 LGHDT and CDR2 YNNKEL (reference sequence). This CDR3 comprises 15 residues. This CDR3 is CASSRQGTRNSPLHF. As DNA, the CDR3 is TGTGCCAGCAGCCGTCAGGGGACACGTAATTCACCCCTCCACTTT.

This clone turned up a few times. The chain joins TRBV7-9 to TRBJ1-1; D not certain. The V and J ends lost 10 bases and 8 bases respectively, with 17 bases between them. In germline, CDR1 is SEHNR, CDR2 FQNEAQ (reference sequence). The CDR3 has 12 residues. CDR3 sequence reads: CATTPGTEEAFF. The CDR3 nucleotides read TGTGCCACTACGCCCGGTACGGAGGAAGCTTTCTTT. Based on the CDR3 plus reference TRBV7-9 and TRBJ1-1, the full variable domain is DTGVSQNPRHKITKRGQNVTFRCDPISEHNRLYWYRQTLGQGPEFLTYFQNEAQLEKSRLLSDRFSAERPKGSFSTLEIQRTEQGDSAMYLCATTPGTEEAFFGQGTRLTVV.

The table lists this clone with a few counts. This chain links TRBV19 with TRBJ1-2, with D hard to call. Trimming cost V 7 bases and J 10 bases, with 13 bases left between them. Germline V gene sequence: CDR1 LNHDA, CDR2 SQIVND (reference sequence). The CDR3 is made up of 11 amino acids. In nucleotides, the CDR3 is TGTGCCAGTACCGCGGGTTGGGACTACACCTTC. Translating it yields CASTAGWDYTF.

In this sample, this clone turned up once. The chain is built from TRBV29-1 and TRBJ2-7; D unclear. The CDR3 runs 14 residues. Germline V gene lookup returns CDR1 SQVTM and CDR2 ANQGSEA. Trimming took off 2 bases at V and 3 bases at J, with 14 bases between the two ends. The DNA for the CDR3 is TGCAGCGTTGAATCCGGCCTTTCTAACTACGAGCAGTACTTC. This codes for CSVESGLSNYEQYF.

This sequence joins TRBV6-5 and TRBJ1-6; no clear D gene. CDR3 length: 12 amino acids. Per the germline V gene, CDR1 is MNHEY and CDR2 is SVGAGI. The V gene lost 8 bases and the J gene lost 8 bases, with 10 bases spanning the gap. CDR3 sequence: CASAGNYSPLHF. Here the CDR3 DNA reads TGTGCCAGCGCGGGAAACTATTCACCCCTCCACTTT.

The rearrangement links TRBV10-2 to TRBJ1-2; D is unclear. Germline V lookup: CDR1 WSHSY, CDR2 SAAADI. Trimming left V 0 bases short and J 4 bases short, with 6 bases between. The CDR3 is made up of 13 amino acids. The chain's CDR3 is CASSESPRYGYTF. CDR3 sequence (DNA): TGCGCCAGCAGTGAGTCTCCCCGCTATGGCTACACCTTC.

The genes are TRBV29-1 and TRBJ2-5, with D perhaps matching TRBD1 (5 bases). CDR3 size: 12 residues. V shed 2 bases and J shed 2 bases, with 6 bases lying between them. The germline V gene encodes CDR1 SQVTM and CDR2 ANQGSEA. The CDR3 sequence: CSVEQGQETQYF. Written as DNA, the CDR3 is TGCAGCGTTGAACAGGGTCAAGAGACCCAGTACTTC.

The chain joins TRBV12-3 or TRBV12-4 to TRBJ2-3; D is tentatively TRBD1 or TRBD2 (5 bases each). This CDR3 region has 13 residues. Deletions cut 0 bases from V and 4 bases from J, with 5 bases between. Written as DNA, the CDR3 is TGTGCCAGCAGTTTAGCGGGGGCAGATACGCAGTATTTT. This codes for CASSLAGADTQYF.

Only a few counts were recorded for this clone. The chain links TRBV29-1 to TRBJ2-3; D uncertain. Trimming took off 3 bases at V and 1 base at J, with 11 bases between the two ends. The CDR3 runs to 14 residues. Germline CDR1 is SQVTM and CDR2 is ANQGSEA. The CDR3 DNA follows: TGCAGCGTTGACCCCCTCTTCCGCACAGATACGCAGTATTTT. Residues: CSVDPLFRTDTQYF.